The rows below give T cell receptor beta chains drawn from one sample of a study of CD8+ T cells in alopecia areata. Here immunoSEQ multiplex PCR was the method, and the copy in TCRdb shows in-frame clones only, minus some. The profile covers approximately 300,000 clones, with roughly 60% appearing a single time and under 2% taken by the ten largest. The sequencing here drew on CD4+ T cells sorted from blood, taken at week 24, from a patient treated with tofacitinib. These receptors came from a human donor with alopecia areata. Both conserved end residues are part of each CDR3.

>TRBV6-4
CASSAQGADFDTQYF
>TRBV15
CATSDGGLGANVLTF
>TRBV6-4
CASSDSKGAGVNSPLHF
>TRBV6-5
CASSAGGAPSYEQYF
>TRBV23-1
CASSQRTGDSNQPQHF
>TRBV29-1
CSVDQRVQETQYF
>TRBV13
CASSLGGQQIQPQHF
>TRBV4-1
CASSQPGGTGELFF
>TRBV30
CAWESYSNQPQHF
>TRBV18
CASSPPGLAFF
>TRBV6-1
CASSTGTGRGQPQHF
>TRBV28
CASSLPQTGEYF
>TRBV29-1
CSVTGRVTDTQYF
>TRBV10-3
CAISEPRQGFNEQYF
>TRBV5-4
CASSFYTDTQYF
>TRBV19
CASSVTGTASTDTQYF
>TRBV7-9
CASSLAALAGGYEQYF
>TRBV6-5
CASSYPIGRGRYGYTF
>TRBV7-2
CASSLAMGTGAAKLFF
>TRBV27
CASSRDVVYEQYF
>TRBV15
CATSRGGRRDSPLHF
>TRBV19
CASTGGRAGANVLTF
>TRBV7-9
CASSHPGVLHF
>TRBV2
CASSEAGSGTDTQYF
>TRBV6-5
CASSYSGQRTNYGYTF
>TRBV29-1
CSVSGPDSGANVLTF
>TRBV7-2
CASSSDRAVETQYF
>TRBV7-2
CASIGELHPSTDTQYF
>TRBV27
CASSLKGQTYSNQPQHF
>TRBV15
CATSREVSRNSPLHF
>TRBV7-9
CASSYVSTEAFF
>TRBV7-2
CASSSGRNTEAFF
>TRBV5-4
CASSLGRGGRETQYF
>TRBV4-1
CASSQEQTQYF
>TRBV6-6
CASSYGSQRSPLHF
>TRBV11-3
CASSRRTSGGPNEQFF
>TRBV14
CASSQNSGGAGSLEQFF
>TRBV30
CAWSDVEGARTEAFF
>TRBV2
CALLTGGGDSYNEQFF
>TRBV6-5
CASSYQGLDYNEQFF
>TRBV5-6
CASSWGTSGSTDTQYF
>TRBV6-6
CASVSNTEAFF
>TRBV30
CAWRRDGESYEQYF
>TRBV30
CAWSDSEQYF
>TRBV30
CAWSTRGAGELFF
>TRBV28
CASSLSGTVNQPQHF
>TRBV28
CASSLAGIYEQYF
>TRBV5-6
CASTLPRDNYEQYF
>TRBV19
CASSMTGAGANVLTF
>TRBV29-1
CSVLQSYNSPLHF
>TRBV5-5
CASSLDRAGGITQYF